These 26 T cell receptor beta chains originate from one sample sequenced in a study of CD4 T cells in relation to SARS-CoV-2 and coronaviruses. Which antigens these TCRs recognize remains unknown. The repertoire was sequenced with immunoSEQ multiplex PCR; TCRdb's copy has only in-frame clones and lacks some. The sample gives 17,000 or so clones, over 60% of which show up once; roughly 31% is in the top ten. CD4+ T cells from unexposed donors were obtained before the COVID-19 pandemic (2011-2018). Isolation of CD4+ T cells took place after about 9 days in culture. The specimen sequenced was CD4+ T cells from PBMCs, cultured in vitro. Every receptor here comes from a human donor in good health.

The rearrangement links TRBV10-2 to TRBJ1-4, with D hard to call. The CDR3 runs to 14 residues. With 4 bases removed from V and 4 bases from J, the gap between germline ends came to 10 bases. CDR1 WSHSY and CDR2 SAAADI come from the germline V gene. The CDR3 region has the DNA TGCGCCAGCAGTGCTACGGGCAGTAATGAAAAACTGTTTTTT. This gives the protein CASSATGSNEKLFF.

The CDR3 loop is CATSRDYTGGDEKLFF. DNA for the CDR3: TGTGCCACCAGCAGAGATTATACAGGGGGGGACGAAAAACTGTTTTTT. V and J are TRBV15 and TRBJ1-4, with TRBD1 matching 8 bases. Per germline, CDR1 LNHNV and CDR2 YYDKDF (reference sequence). There are 16 residues in the CDR3. V trimming: 0 bases; J trimming: 8 bases; junction bases outside the gene matches: 8.

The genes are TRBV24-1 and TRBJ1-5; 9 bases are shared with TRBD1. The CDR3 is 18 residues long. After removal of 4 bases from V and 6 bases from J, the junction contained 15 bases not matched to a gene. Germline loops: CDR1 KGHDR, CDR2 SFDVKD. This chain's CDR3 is CATSELGLRDREVQPQHF. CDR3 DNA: TGTGCCACCAGTGAGTTGGGACTCCGGGACAGGGAGGTTCAGCCCCAGCATTTT.

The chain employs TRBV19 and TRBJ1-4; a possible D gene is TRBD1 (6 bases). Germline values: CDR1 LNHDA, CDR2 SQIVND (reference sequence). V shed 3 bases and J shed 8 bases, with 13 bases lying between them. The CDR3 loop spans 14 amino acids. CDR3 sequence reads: CASSIARGGEKLFF. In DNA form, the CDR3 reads TGTGCCAGTAGTATCGCCAGGGGTGGGGAAAAACTGTTTTTT.

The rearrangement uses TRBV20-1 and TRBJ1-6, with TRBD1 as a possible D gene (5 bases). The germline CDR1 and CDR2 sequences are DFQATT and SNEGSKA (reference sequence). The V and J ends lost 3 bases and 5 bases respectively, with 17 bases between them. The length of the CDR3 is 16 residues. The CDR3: CSASRDGGFNNSPLHF. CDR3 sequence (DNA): TGCAGTGCTAGTAGGGACGGAGGCTTTAATAATTCACCCCTCCACTTT.

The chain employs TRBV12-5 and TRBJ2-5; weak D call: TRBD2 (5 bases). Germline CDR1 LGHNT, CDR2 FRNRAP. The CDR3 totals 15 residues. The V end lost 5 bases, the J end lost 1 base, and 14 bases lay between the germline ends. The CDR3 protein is CASGPSGLFQETQYF. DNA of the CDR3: TGTGCTAGTGGTCCGTCCGGACTGTTCCAAGAGACCCAGTACTTC.

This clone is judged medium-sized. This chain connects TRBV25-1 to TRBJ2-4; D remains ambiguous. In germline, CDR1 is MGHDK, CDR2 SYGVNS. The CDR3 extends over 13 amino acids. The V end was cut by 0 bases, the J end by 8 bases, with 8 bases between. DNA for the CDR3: TGTGCCAGCAGTGAATATAATGGGGACATTCAGTACTTC. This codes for CASSEYNGDIQYF. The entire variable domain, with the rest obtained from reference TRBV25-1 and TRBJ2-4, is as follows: EADIYQTPRYLVIGTGKKITLECSQTMGHDKMYWYQQDPGMELHLIHYSYGVNSTEKGDLSSESTVSRIRTEHFPLTLESARPSHTSQYLCASSEYNGDIQYFGAGTRLSVL.

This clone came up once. The CDR3 is CAWRGLSGYTF. The DNA for the CDR3 is TGTGCCTGGAGAGGGTTGTCCGGCTACACCTTC. V and J are TRBV30 and TRBJ1-2; D uncertain. CDR1 GTSNPN and CDR2 SVGIG come from the germline V gene (reference sequence). The V end lost 3 bases, the J end lost 8 bases, and 10 bases lay between the germline ends. This CDR3 is 11 amino acids long.

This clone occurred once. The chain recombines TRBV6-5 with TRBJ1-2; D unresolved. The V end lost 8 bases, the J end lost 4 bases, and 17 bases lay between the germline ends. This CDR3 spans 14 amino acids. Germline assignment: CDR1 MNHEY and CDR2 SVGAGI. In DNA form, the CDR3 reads TGTGCCAGCCATGAACACTTCTCGGGCTATGGCTACACCTTC. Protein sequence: CASHEHFSGYGYTF.

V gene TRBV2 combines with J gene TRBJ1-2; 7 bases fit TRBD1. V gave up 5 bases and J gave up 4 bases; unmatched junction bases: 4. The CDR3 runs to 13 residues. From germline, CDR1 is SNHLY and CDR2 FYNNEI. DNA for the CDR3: TGTGCCAGCAGTTTCGGACAGGCCTATGGCTACACCTTC. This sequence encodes CASSFGQAYGYTF.

The CDR3 sequence: CASSFGTGTYEQYF. In nucleotides, the CDR3 is TGTGCCAGCAGTTTTGGGACAGGGACCTACGAGCAGTACTTC. The J gene is TRBJ2-7, the V gene TRBV27; 9 bases match TRBD1. The CDR3 is made up of 14 amino acids. The germline CDR1 and CDR2 sequences are MNHEY and SMNVEV (reference sequence). V was clipped by 3 bases and J by 2 bases; unmatched bases: 2.

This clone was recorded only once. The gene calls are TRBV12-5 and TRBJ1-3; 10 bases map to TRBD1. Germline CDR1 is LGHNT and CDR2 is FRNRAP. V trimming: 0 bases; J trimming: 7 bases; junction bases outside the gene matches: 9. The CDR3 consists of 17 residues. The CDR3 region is CASGLVVRQGAGNTIYF. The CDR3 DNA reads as TGTGCTAGTGGTTTGGTAGTTAGACAGGGGGCAGGTAACACCATATATTTT. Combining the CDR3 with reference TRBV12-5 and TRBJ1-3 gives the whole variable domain DARVTQTPRHKVTEMGQEVTMRCQPILGHNTVFWYRQTMMQGLELLAYFRNRAPLDDSGMPKDRFSAEMPDATLATLKIQPSEPRDSAVYFCASGLVVRQGAGNTIYFGEGSWLTVV.

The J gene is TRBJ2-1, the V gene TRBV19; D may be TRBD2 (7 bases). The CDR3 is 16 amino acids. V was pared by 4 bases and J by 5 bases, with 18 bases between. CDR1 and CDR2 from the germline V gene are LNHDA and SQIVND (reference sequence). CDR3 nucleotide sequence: TGTGCCAGTAGTAGTCGAGGGGGGGCTGAACACAATGAGCAGTTCTTC. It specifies CASSSRGGAEHNEQFF.

The CDR3 here is CASSEWAVDQETQYF. Written as DNA, the CDR3 is TGTGCCAGCAGTGAGTGGGCAGTCGATCAAGAGACCCAGTACTTC. The J gene is TRBJ2-5, the V gene TRBV25-1; D not certain. Looked up from germline, CDR1 is MGHDK and CDR2 is SYGVNS. CDR3 length: 15 amino acids. V shed 3 bases and J shed 2 bases, with 13 bases lying between them.

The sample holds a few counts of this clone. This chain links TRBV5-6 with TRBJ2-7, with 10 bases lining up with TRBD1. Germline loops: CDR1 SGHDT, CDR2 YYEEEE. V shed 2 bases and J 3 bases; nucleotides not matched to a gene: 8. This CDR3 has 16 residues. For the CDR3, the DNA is TGTGCCAGCAGCTTCGCCCCGGGACAGGGGTTCTACGAGCAGTACTTC. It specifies CASSFAPGQGFYEQYF.

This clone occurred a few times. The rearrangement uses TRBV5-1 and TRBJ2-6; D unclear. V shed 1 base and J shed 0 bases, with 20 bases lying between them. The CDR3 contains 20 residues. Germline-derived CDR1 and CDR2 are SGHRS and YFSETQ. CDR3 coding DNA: TGCGCCAGCAGCTTGAGTAAGGTAGCTCCATTAGACTCTGGGGCCAACGTCCTGACTTTC. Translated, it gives CASSLSKVAPLDSGANVLTF.

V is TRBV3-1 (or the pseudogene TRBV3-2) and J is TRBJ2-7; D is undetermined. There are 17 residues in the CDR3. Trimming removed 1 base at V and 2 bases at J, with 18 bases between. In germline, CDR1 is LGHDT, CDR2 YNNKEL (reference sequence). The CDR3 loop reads CASSQGRGYPSPYEQYF. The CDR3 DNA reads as TGTGCCAGCAGCCAAGGGCGAGGATACCCCTCCCCCTACGAGCAGTACTTC.

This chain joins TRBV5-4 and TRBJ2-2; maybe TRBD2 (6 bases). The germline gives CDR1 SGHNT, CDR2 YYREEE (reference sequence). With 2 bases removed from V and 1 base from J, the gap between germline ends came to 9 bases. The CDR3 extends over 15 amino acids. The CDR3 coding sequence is TGTGCCAGCAGCTTAAGGCGGGGGAACACCGGGGAGCTGTTTTTT. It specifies CASSLRRGNTGELFF.

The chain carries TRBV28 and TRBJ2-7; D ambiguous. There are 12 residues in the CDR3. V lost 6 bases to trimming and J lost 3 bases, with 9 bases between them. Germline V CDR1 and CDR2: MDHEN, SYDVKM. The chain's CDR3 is CASRGRVYEQYF. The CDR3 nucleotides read TGTGCCAGCAGGGGTCGAGTCTACGAGCAGTACTTC.

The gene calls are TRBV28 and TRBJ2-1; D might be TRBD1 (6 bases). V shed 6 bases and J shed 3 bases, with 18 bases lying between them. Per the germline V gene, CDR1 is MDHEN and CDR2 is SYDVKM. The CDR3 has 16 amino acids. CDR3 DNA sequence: TGTGCCAGCAGCCCAGTCCAGGGGCTCATCTACAATGAGCAGTTCTTC. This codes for CASSPVQGLIYNEQFF.

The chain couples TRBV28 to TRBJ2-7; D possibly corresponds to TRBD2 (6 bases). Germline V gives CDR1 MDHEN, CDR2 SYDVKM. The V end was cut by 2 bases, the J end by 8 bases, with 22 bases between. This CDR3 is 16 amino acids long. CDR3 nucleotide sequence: TGTGCCAGCAGTTTAGGCGGGGCGGTAGCCCCTACGAAGCAGTACTTC. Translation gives CASSLGGAVAPTKQYF.

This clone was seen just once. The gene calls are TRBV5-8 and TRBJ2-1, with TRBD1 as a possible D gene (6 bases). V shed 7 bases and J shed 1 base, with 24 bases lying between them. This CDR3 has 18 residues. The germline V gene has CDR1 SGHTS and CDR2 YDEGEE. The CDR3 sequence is CASPAGDWGPGSYNEQFF. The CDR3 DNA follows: TGTGCCAGCCCGGCCGGGGATTGGGGGCCAGGGTCCTACAATGAGCAGTTCTTC.

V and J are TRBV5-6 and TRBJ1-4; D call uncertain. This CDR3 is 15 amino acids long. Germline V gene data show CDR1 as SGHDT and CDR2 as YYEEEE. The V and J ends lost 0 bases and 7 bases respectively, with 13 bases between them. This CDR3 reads CASSLGRVGSEKLFF. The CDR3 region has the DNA TGTGCCAGCAGCTTGGGTAGGGTAGGATCTGAAAAACTGTTTTTT.

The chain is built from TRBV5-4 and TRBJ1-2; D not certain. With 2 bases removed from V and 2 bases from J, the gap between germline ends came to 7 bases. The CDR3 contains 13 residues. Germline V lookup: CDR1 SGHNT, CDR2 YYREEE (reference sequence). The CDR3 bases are TGTGCCAGCAGCTTTGAAGCCAACTATGGCTACACCTTC. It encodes CASSFEANYGYTF.

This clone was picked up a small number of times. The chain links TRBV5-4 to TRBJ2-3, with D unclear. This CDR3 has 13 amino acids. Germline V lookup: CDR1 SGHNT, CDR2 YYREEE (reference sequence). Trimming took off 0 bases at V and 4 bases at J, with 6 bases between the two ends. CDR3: CASSLVSPDTQYF. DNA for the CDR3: TGTGCCAGCAGCTTGGTCTCCCCAGATACGCAGTATTTT.

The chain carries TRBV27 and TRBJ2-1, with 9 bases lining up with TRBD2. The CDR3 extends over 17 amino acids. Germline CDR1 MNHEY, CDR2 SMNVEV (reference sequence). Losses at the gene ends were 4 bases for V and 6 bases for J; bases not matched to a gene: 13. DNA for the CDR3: TGTGCCAGCAGTTCCTACGGACTAGCGCGATTCTTCAATGAGCAGTTCTTC. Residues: CASSSYGLARFFNEQFF.